Presented here are 19 T cell receptor beta chains from one specimen sequenced in a study of memory CD4+ T cells and cytomegalovirus serostatus. Method: immunoSEQ multiplex PCR; TCRdb's copy keeps in-frame clones and lacks some. The sample lists about 96,000 clones; around 80% were seen once. Single viable CD3+CD4+CD8-CD45RO+ cells were sorted as the memory CD4+ T cells. Source material: memory CD4+ T cells from blood. The receptor set was obtained from an adult in good health and CMV-seropositive.

The rearrangement joins TRBV7-3 to TRBJ1-1; D is unclear. V was cut by 0 bases and J by 5 bases, with 7 bases left in between. The CDR3 is 13 amino acids. The V gene's germline CDR1 is SGHTA and CDR2 FQGTGA. In DNA, the CDR3 is TGTGCCAGCAGCTTAACGGGGTTAACTGAAGCTTTCTTT. It yields the protein CASSLTGLTEAFF.

The gene calls are TRBV7-9 and TRBJ2-4, with 7 bases matching TRBD1. J gave up 13 bases and V 6 bases, and 9 bases lay outside the gene matches. The CDR3 extends over 12 amino acids. Per the germline V gene, CDR1 is SEHNR and CDR2 is FQNEAQ (reference sequence). Written as DNA, the CDR3 is TGTGCCAGCAGTTCCCCCCTACAGGGGCAGTACTTC. This translates into CASSSPLQGQYF.

This clone was seen only a few times. This CDR3 is CASSSAAGGGYGYTF. As DNA, the CDR3 is TGTGCCAGCAGTTCCGCGGCAGGGGGAGGCTATGGCTACACCTTC. The chain couples TRBV28 to TRBJ1-2; 7 bases align to TRBD1. This CDR3 has 15 amino acids. Germline values: CDR1 MDHEN, CDR2 SYDVKM. The V segment lost 4 bases and the J segment 4 bases; nucleotides outside the gene matches: 9.

This sequence joins TRBV29-1 and TRBJ2-3, with TRBD1 matching 7 bases. V trimming: 4 bases; J trimming: 2 bases; junction bases outside the gene matches: 9. CDR3 length: 15 residues. Germline V gene lookup returns CDR1 SQVTM and CDR2 ANQGSEA. CDR3 amino acids: CSVGLTGVVTDTQYF. The CDR3 DNA is TGCAGCGTTGGCCTAACAGGGGTCGTCACAGATACGCAGTATTTT.

The chain is built from TRBV27 and TRBJ2-1; D gene unclear. The CDR3 spans 11 residues. Germline values: CDR1 MNHEY, CDR2 SMNVEV (reference sequence). V gave up 6 bases and J gave up 1 base, with 1 base separating them. Here the CDR3 reads CASRSYNEQFF. The CDR3 bases are TGTGCCAGCAGGTCCTACAATGAGCAGTTCTTC.

The chain couples TRBV7-9 to TRBJ2-1; D could derive from TRBD1 or TRBD2 (5 bases each). Germline assignment: CDR1 SEHNR and CDR2 FQNEAQ (reference sequence). Trimming cost V 5 bases and J 10 bases, with 9 bases left between them. This CDR3 contains 11 residues. In nucleotides, the CDR3 is TGTGCCAGCAGCCGCGAGGGGGAGCAGTTCTTC. It is translated as CASSREGEQFF.

This clone has a handful of counts. The rearrangement joins TRBV4-1 to TRBJ1-4; D unclear. The CDR3 has 15 residues. In germline, CDR1 is MGHRA, CDR2 YSYEKL. Trimming left V 7 bases short and J 6 bases short, with 18 bases between. This chain's CDR3 is CASNLGSAGDEKLFF. The CDR3 DNA sequence: TGCGCCAGCAATCTTGGATCGGCGGGTGATGAAAAACTGTTTTTT.

The chain has TRBV7-9 and TRBJ1-1; D might be TRBD1 (6 bases). Germline values: CDR1 SEHNR, CDR2 FQNEAQ (reference sequence). CDR3 length: 14 residues. The V gene lost 2 bases and the J gene lost 11 bases, with 18 bases spanning the gap. Written as DNA, the CDR3 is TGTGCCAGCAGCTTAAGGGGGGTAGAAGGGGTTGCTTTCTTT. The encoded protein is CASSLRGVEGVAFF.

This clone has only one observation. This rearrangement joins TRBV11-3 to TRBJ2-2; TRBD2 agrees at 11 bases. The CDR3 loop spans 16 amino acids. With 5 bases clipped from V and 4 bases from J, the junction kept 6 bases outside the gene matches. The germline V gene encodes CDR1 SGHNT and CDR2 YENEEA. CDR3 region: CASSEFGTSGTGELFF. The CDR3 coding sequence is TGTGCCAGCAGCGAATTCGGGACTAGCGGCACCGGGGAGCTGTTTTTT.

The chain links TRBV19 to TRBJ2-5; no reliable D call. The germline V and J ends were trimmed by 4 bases and 0 bases, with 6 bases remaining between them. The CDR3 runs to 13 residues. The germline V gene encodes CDR1 LNHDA and CDR2 SQIVND (reference sequence). The CDR3 here is CASSTQYQETQYF. The CDR3 region has the DNA TGTGCCAGTAGTACCCAATACCAAGAGACCCAGTACTTC.

The chain uses TRBV5-1 and TRBJ2-1; D is ambiguous. Trimming pared 1 base from V and 9 bases from J, leaving 11 bases between. This CDR3 comprises 13 residues. CDR1 is SGHRS and CDR2 is YFSETQ in the germline V gene. This CDR3 reads CASSLSKETEQFF. The CDR3 coding sequence is TGCGCCAGCAGCTTGTCCAAGGAAACTGAGCAGTTCTTC.

The gene calls are TRBV5-1 and TRBJ2-1; 7 nucleotides align to TRBD2. V lost 2 bases to trimming and J lost 9 bases; unmatched junction nucleotides: 8. There are 14 residues in the CDR3. The germline V gene has CDR1 SGHRS and CDR2 YFSETQ. The CDR3 DNA reads TGCGCCAGCAGCTTCGCAGGGAGGGCGGGTGAGCAGTTCTTC. This sequence encodes CASSFAGRAGEQFF. Together with reference TRBV5-1 and TRBJ2-1, the CDR3 gives the full variable domain: KAGVTQTPRYLIKTRGQQVTLSCSPISGHRSVSWYQQTPGQGLQFLFEYFSETQRNKGNFPGRFSGRQFSNSRSEMNVSTLELGDSALYLCASSFAGRAGEQFFGPGTRLTVL.

The J gene is TRBJ1-1, the V gene TRBV6-1; the match to TRBD1 covers 7 bases. The V gene end was trimmed by 0 bases and the J gene end by 1 base; junction bases not matched to a gene: 5. This CDR3 has 16 amino acids. Germline CDR1 and CDR2: MNHNS and SASEGT. The chain's CDR3 is CASSEARTGSNTEAFF. CDR3 in DNA: TGTGCCAGCAGTGAAGCCCGGACAGGATCGAACACTGAAGCTTTCTTT.

The rearrangement joins TRBV2 to TRBJ2-7; 11 bases align to TRBD2. The CDR3 runs to 16 residues. CDR1 and CDR2 (germline): SNHLY, FYNNEI. V trimming: 6 bases; J trimming: 6 bases; junction bases outside the gene matches: 13. The CDR3 here is CASRARMGLAGGEQYF. Written as DNA, the CDR3 is TGTGCCAGCAGGGCGAGAATGGGTCTAGCGGGAGGCGAGCAGTACTTC.

This clone was counted once. The V and J genes are TRBV9 and TRBJ2-5; D might be TRBD1 (6 bases). Trimming took off 6 bases at V and 5 bases at J, with 20 bases between the two ends. This CDR3 region has 15 residues. Germline values: CDR1 SGDLS, CDR2 YYNGEE. CDR3 sequence: CASTATTGMEETQYF. In DNA, the CDR3 is TGTGCCAGCACTGCCACCACAGGGATGGAGGAGACCCAGTACTTC. Filled out from reference TRBV9 and TRBJ2-5, the complete variable domain reads DSGVTQTPKHLITATGQRVTLRCSPRSGDLSVYWYQQSLDQGLQFLIQYYNGEERAKGNILERFSAQQFPDLHSELNLSSLELGDSALYFCASTATTGMEETQYFGPGTRLLVL.

The chain couples TRBV5-1 to TRBJ2-3; 11 nucleotides agree with TRBD2. The V segment lost 5 bases and the J segment 0 bases; nucleotides outside the gene matches: 5. CDR1 is SGHRS and CDR2 is YFSETQ in the germline V gene. The CDR3 loop spans 16 amino acids. CDR3 region: CASRDLAGGSTDTQYF. As DNA, the CDR3 is TGCGCCAGCAGGGACCTAGCGGGGGGAAGCACAGATACGCAGTATTTT.

The rearrangement uses TRBV18 and TRBJ1-1; the match to TRBD1 covers 8 bases. Trimming removed 4 bases from V and 3 bases from J; junction bases left unmatched: 4. This CDR3 has 14 residues. CDR1 and CDR2 from the germline V gene are KGHSH and LQKENI. In nucleotides, the CDR3 is TGTGCCAGCTCACTACAGGGGGTGGACACTGAAGCTTTCTTT. This translates into CASSLQGVDTEAFF.

The rearrangement uses TRBV28 and TRBJ1-2; 8 bases fit TRBD1. The trim removed 1 base at V and 7 bases at J, leaving 2 bases unmatched. Germline values: CDR1 MDHEN, CDR2 SYDVKM. This CDR3 has 13 residues. CDR3: CASSLYDRGGYTF. The DNA for the CDR3 is TGTGCCAGCAGTTTATATGACAGGGGTGGCTACACCTTC.

This chain joins TRBV5-4 and TRBJ2-4; a weak D match, TRBD2 (5 bases). The germline V and J ends were trimmed by 2 bases and 2 bases, with 8 bases remaining between them. The length of the CDR3 is 14 residues. Germline-derived CDR1 and CDR2 are SGHNT and YYREEE (reference sequence). CDR3 in DNA: TGTGCCAGCAGCTTCTGGGAGACCAAAAACATTCAGTACTTC. It encodes CASSFWETKNIQYF. Full variable domain (missing parts from reference TRBV5-4 and TRBJ2-4): ETGVTQSPTHLIKTRGQQVTLRCSSQSGHNTVSWYQQALGQGPQFIFQYYREEENGRGNFPPRFSGLQFPNYSSELNVNALELDDSALYLCASSFWETKNIQYFGAGTRLSVL.